One sample yielded the 27 T cell receptor beta chains listed below, sequenced in a study of T cells in Graves' hyperthyroidism and ophthalmopathy. What was amplified from RNA transcripts were TCR beta CDR3 regions. With the HTBI primer set, the TCR CDR3 went through a first round of RT-PCR. From the multiplex PCR reads, TCRdb called clonotypes with MiXCR, one entry per CDR3 protein. The table lists about 410,000 distinct CDR3 sequences, about 15% of them singletons. Sample: blood. These receptors came from a man between 18 and 29 years old with Graves' ophthalmopathy.

The V call is TRBV7-2, the J call TRBJ1-1; perhaps TRBD1 as D (5 bases). The CDR3 covers 13 residues. Germline assignment: CDR1 SGHTA and CDR2 FQGNSA. Trimming removed 5 bases at V and 4 bases at J, with 11 bases between. For the CDR3, the DNA is TGTGCCAGCAGCCGCAGGGATGGCACTGAAGCTTTCTTT. This encodes CASSRRDGTEAFF.

The rearrangement links TRBV19 to TRBJ1-2; 7 bases are a match to TRBD1. J was trimmed by 3 bases and V by 3 bases; bases with no gene match: 1. Per the germline V gene, CDR1 is LNHDA and CDR2 is SQIVND (reference sequence). This CDR3 is built from 13 residues. CDR3 sequence: CASSIGTDYGYTF. The CDR3 nucleotides read TGTGCCAGTAGTATCGGGACAGACTATGGCTACACCTTC.

This clonotype was counted many times. The CDR3 is CASSPGWGGGGTEAFF. The CDR3 DNA follows: TGTGCCAGCAGCCCTGGGTGGGGCGGGGGTGGCACTGAAGCTTTCTTT. The chain uses TRBV3-1 and TRBJ1-1; D possibly corresponds to TRBD1 (5 bases). There are 16 residues in the CDR3. CDR1 LGHDT and CDR2 YNNKEL come from the germline V gene (reference sequence). V lost 4 bases and J lost 4, with 19 bases in between.

This clonotype was picked up many times. The genes are TRBV11-2 and TRBJ2-1; 7 nucleotides line up with TRBD2. The CDR3 totals 15 residues. The trim removed 4 bases at V and 4 bases at J, leaving 7 bases unmatched. CDR1 and CDR2 (germline): SGHAT, FQNNGV. The CDR3 reads CASSYLAGSYNEQFF. CDR3 sequence (DNA): TGTGCCAGCAGCTACTTAGCGGGTAGTTACAATGAGCAGTTCTTC.

Many counts were recorded for this clonotype. The gene calls are TRBV2 and TRBJ1-5; the match to TRBD1 covers 9 bases. The germline V gene has CDR1 SNHLY and CDR2 FYNNEI. The CDR3 has 16 residues. V lost 6 bases and J lost 2; bases outside the gene matches: 8. Here the CDR3 DNA reads TGTGCCAGCAGCCAGACAGGGGGTGGGGGCAATCAGCCCCAGCATTTT. It translates to CASSQTGGGGNQPQHF.

This clonotype was counted at least ten times. This chain uses TRBV20-1 with TRBJ1-4; 7 nucleotides line up with TRBD1. There are 15 residues in the CDR3. Losses at the gene ends were 2 bases for V and 0 bases for J; bases not matched to a gene: 3. CDR1 DFQATT and CDR2 SNEGSKA come from the germline V gene (reference sequence). CDR3 protein: CSARFGTATNEKLFF. DNA for the CDR3: TGCAGTGCTAGATTCGGGACAGCAACTAATGAAAAACTGTTTTTT.

The chain combines TRBV12-3 or TRBV12-4 with TRBJ2-5; possible D gene TRBD1, 7 bases. The germline V and J ends were trimmed by 5 bases and 9 bases, with 22 bases remaining between them. This CDR3 is 15 amino acids long. CDR3 DNA: TGTGCCAGCAGTCGACAGGGTGCGTTTGGGGAGGCCCAGTACTTC. Its translation is CASSRQGAFGEAQYF.

This clonotype was observed a handful of times. The chain carries TRBV3-1 and TRBJ2-7, with 10 positions matching TRBD1. V was pared by 3 bases and J by 0 bases, with 2 bases of the junction left unmatched. The CDR3 has 15 amino acids. Per germline, CDR1 LGHDT and CDR2 YNNKEL (reference sequence). In DNA form, the CDR3 reads TGTGCCAGCAGCCACGGGACAGGGGACTCCTACGAGCAGTACTTC. Protein sequence: CASSHGTGDSYEQYF.

This clonotype has a count of ten or more. The chain employs TRBV9 and TRBJ2-7, with TRBD1 as a possible D gene (6 bases). There are 14 residues in the CDR3. V was shortened by 0 bases and J by 2 bases, with 9 bases between the two germline ends. Germline V gives CDR1 SGDLS, CDR2 YYNGEE. CDR3 DNA: TGTGCCAGCAGCGTAGGACGACAGGCCTACGAGCAGTACTTC. Protein: CASSVGRQAYEQYF. Combining the CDR3 with reference TRBV9 and TRBJ2-7 gives the whole variable domain DSGVTQTPKHLITATGQRVTLRCSPRSGDLSVYWYQQSLDQGLQFLIQYYNGEERAKGNILERFSAQQFPDLHSELNLSSLELGDSALYFCASSVGRQAYEQYFGPGTRLTVT.

In its sample, this clonotype was seen a few times. A much larger clone lies a single base off, so this may be a read error. This rearrangement joins TRBV2 to TRBJ1-2; weak D call: TRBD1 (5 bases). Germline CDR1 reads SNHLY; CDR2 reads FYNNEI. Trimming removed 11 bases at V and 2 bases at J, with 12 bases between. The CDR3 totals 12 residues. The CDR3 here is CAGQRQNYGYTF. CDR3 coding DNA: TGTGCCGGCCAACGACAGAACTATGGCTACACCTTC.

This clonotype was seen ten or more times. The chain couples TRBV4-1 to TRBJ2-5, with TRBD1 identical over 9 bases. Trimming at V came to 0 bases and at J to 5 bases, leaving 7 bases not matched to a gene. Germline V gives CDR1 MGHRA, CDR2 YSYEKL. This CDR3 spans 16 amino acids. CDR3 nucleotide sequence: TGCGCCAGCAGCCAAGATGGGACAGGGAGTGGGGAGACCCAGTACTTC. This gives the protein CASSQDGTGSGETQYF.

This clonotype was picked up many times. CDR3 amino acids: CASSNLDRGPTDTQYF. The DNA for the CDR3 is TGTGCCAGCAGCAATCTCGACAGGGGTCCCACAGATACGCAGTATTTT. The chain links TRBV12-3 or TRBV12-4 to TRBJ2-3, with TRBD1 matching over 8 bases. The CDR3 is made up of 16 amino acids. J was trimmed by 2 bases and V by 6 bases; bases with no gene match: 10.

This clonotype was picked up many times. The chain links TRBV7-9 to TRBJ1-2; TRBD1 matches 8 bases. The CDR3 runs 14 residues. With V trimmed by 6 bases and J by 4 bases, 7 bases remained unmatched. Germline V lookup: CDR1 SEHNR, CDR2 FQNEAQ (reference sequence). CDR3 region: CASSTGTGFYGYTF. Written as DNA, the CDR3 is TGTGCCAGCAGTACCGGGACAGGCTTCTATGGCTACACCTTC.

The V gene is TRBV19, the J gene TRBJ2-5, with D unresolved. Trimming pared 4 bases from V and 5 bases from J, leaving 17 bases between. Germline V gene sequence: CDR1 LNHDA, CDR2 SQIVND (reference sequence). The CDR3 length is 15 residues. The CDR3 sequence is CASSTGPRVWETQYF. For the CDR3, the DNA is TGTGCCAGTAGTACCGGCCCCCGGGTATGGGAGACCCAGTACTTC.

Regarding this clonotype: The CDR3 does not close with the conserved phenylalanine or tryptophan, likely indicating a read error. The chain links TRBV6-1 to TRBJ1-6, with 7 bases aligning to TRBD1. V lost 5 bases to trimming and J lost 3 bases; unmatched junction nucleotides: 1. Per germline, CDR1 MNHNS and CDR2 SASEGT. The CDR3 is 14 amino acids. CDR3 amino acids: CASSTGVYNSPLHL. CDR3 sequence (DNA): TGTGCCAGCAGTACAGGGGTCTATAATTCACCCCTCCACCTT.

Comment on this clonotype: It may be a read error: a sequence one base away is much more abundant. The chain uses TRBV10-1 and TRBJ2-3; D might be TRBD2 (6 bases). Germline V gene lookup returns CDR1 WNHNN and CDR2 SYGVQD (reference sequence). The CDR3 contains 16 residues. The V gene lost 6 bases and the J gene lost 3 bases, with 19 bases spanning the gap. DNA of the CDR3: TGCGCCAGCAGAGGGATGGACGGGAGAGCGACAGATACGCAGTATTTT. This gives the protein CASRGMDGRATDTQYF.

This clonotype was recorded only once. A single base separates this from a much larger clone, so it may be a read error. The gene calls are TRBV6-9 and TRBJ1-3, with 7 positions matching TRBD1. V gave up 3 bases and J gave up 0 bases; unmatched junction bases: 8. CDR1 is MNHGY, CDR2 SVAAGI, per germline. CDR3 length: 17 residues. CDR3 region: CASSYETGPRSGNTIYF. In DNA, the CDR3 is TGTGCCAGCAGTTACGAGACAGGGCCCCGCTCTGGAAACACCATATATTTT.

In this sample, this clonotype turned up a few times. V and J are TRBV20-1 and TRBJ2-3, with D unclear. Germline loops: CDR1 DFQATT, CDR2 SNEGSKA (reference sequence). The CDR3 is made up of 13 amino acids. Trimming stripped 5 bases from V and 0 bases from J, with 9 bases between. CDR3 protein: CSAPKGSTDTQYF. In DNA, the CDR3 is TGCAGTGCTCCGAAGGGTAGCACAGATACGCAGTATTTT.

Note on this clonotype: One end of the junction does not line up with germline, which may come from a read error. The chain joins TRBV5-1 to TRBJ2-2, with D possibly TRBD2 on 5 matching bases. The germline gives CDR1 SGHRS, CDR2 YFSETQ. The CDR3 is 14 amino acids. The DNA for the CDR3 is TGCGCCAGCAGCTCGAGAAGAAACACCGGGGAGCTGCTTTTT. Its protein product is CASSSRRNTGELLF.

This clonotype was counted ten times or more. The chain is built from TRBV10-3 and TRBJ2-7; D is possibly TRBD2 (5 bases). The length of the CDR3 is 14 residues. Trimming shortened V by 4 bases and J by 3 bases, and 13 bases separated the two germline ends. From germline, CDR1 is ENHRY and CDR2 SYGVKD. The CDR3 DNA follows: TGTGCCATCAGTGTGTCGGACGGGATCTACGAGCAGTACTTC. Translating it yields CAISVSDGIYEQYF.

This clonotype was counted many times. The V and J genes are TRBV3-1 and TRBJ2-7; D remains unclear. V gave up 1 base and J gave up 3 bases, with 7 bases separating them. Germline assignment: CDR1 LGHDT and CDR2 YNNKEL (reference sequence). The CDR3 contains 13 residues. The CDR3 region is CASSQAEDYEQYF. In DNA form, the CDR3 reads TGTGCCAGCAGCCAAGCCGAGGACTACGAGCAGTACTTC.

The rearrangement joins TRBV4-2 to TRBJ1-6; TRBD1 is a possible D gene (5 bases). This CDR3 comprises 18 residues. From germline, CDR1 is LGHNA and CDR2 YNFKEQ. Trimming shortened V by 1 base and J by 6 bases, and 19 bases separated the two germline ends. Here the CDR3 reads CASSQGPVTGSANSPLHF. CDR3 DNA: TGTGCCAGCAGCCAAGGACCCGTAACAGGCTCCGCTAATTCACCCCTCCACTTT.

This clonotype was counted a few times. In DNA form, the CDR3 reads TGTGCCACCAGCAGTACCCGACAGGGATACGAGCAGTACTTC. This sequence encodes CATSSTRQGYEQYF. The genes are TRBV15 and TRBJ2-7, with 7 bases fitting TRBD1. Germline lookup yields CDR1 LNHNV and CDR2 YYDKDF (reference sequence). CDR3 size: 14 residues. The V gene end was trimmed by 3 bases and the J gene end by 4 bases; junction bases not matched to a gene: 6.

This clonotype came up many times. This chain joins TRBV3-1 and TRBJ2-3; D is perhaps TRBD1 (6 bases). Germline V gives CDR1 LGHDT, CDR2 YNNKEL (reference sequence). V dropped 2 bases and J dropped 4 bases, with 22 bases sitting between them. This CDR3 has 18 amino acids. This chain's CDR3 is CASSQRSKQGVIPDTQYF. In nucleotides, the CDR3 is TGTGCCAGCAGCCAAAGGTCGAAACAGGGCGTGATTCCAGATACGCAGTATTTT.

The genes are TRBV5-1 and TRBJ1-4; 8 positions match TRBD1. The CDR3 runs to 15 residues. Germline CDR1 reads SGHRS; CDR2 reads YFSETQ. Trimming took 0 bases from V and 8 from J; bases not matched to a gene: 6. The CDR3 bases are TGCGCCAGCAGCTTGGCCGAGACAGGGGAAGAAAAACTGTTTTTT. Translation gives CASSLAETGEEKLFF.

The chain uses TRBV11-2 and TRBJ2-1, with 9 bases that match TRBD2. Germline lookup yields CDR1 SGHAT and CDR2 FQNNGV. The CDR3 is 15 residues long. J lost 6 bases, V lost 1 base, and 4 bases had no gene match. CDR3 amino acids: CASSLVRGRANEQFF. The CDR3 DNA sequence: TGTGCCAGCAGCTTAGTTCGCGGGAGGGCCAATGAGCAGTTCTTC.

The chain couples TRBV4-2 to TRBJ2-7; TRBD2 matches 12 bases. CDR1 is LGHNA and CDR2 is YNFKEQ in the germline V gene. With 4 bases clipped from V and 7 bases from J, the junction kept 8 bases outside the gene matches. The CDR3 length is 15 residues. The CDR3 sequence is CASSPATSGRVEQYF. The CDR3 nucleotides are TGTGCCAGCAGCCCGGCGACTAGCGGGAGAGTAGAGCAGTACTTC.